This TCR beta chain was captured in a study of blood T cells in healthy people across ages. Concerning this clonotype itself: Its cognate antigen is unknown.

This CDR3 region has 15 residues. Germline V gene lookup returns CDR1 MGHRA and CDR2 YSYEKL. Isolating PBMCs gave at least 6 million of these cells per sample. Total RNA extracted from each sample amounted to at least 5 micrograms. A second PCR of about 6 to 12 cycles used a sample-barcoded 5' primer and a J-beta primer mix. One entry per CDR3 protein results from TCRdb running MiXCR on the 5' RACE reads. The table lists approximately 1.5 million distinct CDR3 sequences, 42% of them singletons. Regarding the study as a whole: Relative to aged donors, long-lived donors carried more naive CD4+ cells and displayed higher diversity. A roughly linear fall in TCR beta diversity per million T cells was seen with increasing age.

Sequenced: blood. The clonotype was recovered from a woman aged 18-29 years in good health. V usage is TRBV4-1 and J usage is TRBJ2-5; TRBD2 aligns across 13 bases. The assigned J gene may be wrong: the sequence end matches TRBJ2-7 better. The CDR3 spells CASSQRTSGGYEQYF. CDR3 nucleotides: TGCGCCAGCAGCCAGCGGACTAGCGGGGGTTACGAGCAGTACTTC.